The T cell receptor beta chain under discussion was sequenced for a study of blood T cell repertoires in COVID-19. On the study more broadly: The origin of the acute and convalescent COVID-19 samples was the United States, Italy and Spain. T cells, B-cell-depleted T cells, or PBMCs supplied cDNA or gDNA.

Per the original data handling: By means of reference gene primer amplification, nucleated cell counts were estimated. Clones were sequenced by immunoSEQ multiplex PCR, and TCRdb holds only the in-frame ones, with some missing. V, J and clone size are taken as reported in that table, and D and trimming were inferred from the DNA itself. The profile covers 85,000 to 120,000 clones, with 76% appearing a single time and roughly 6% taken by the ten largest. During active infection, Seattle patients enrolled and were then monitored through disease. V trimming: 1 base; J trimming: 5 bases; junction bases outside the gene matches: 6. Germline loops: CDR1 KGHSH, CDR2 LQKENI. This CDR3 is 15 amino acids long.

This chain uses TRBV18 with TRBJ1-1; TRBD1 matches 8 bases. The TCR originated in a man older than 75 with COVID-19, enrolled during active disease. Sequencing was done on a sample of peripheral blood. The CDR3: CASSPQFDRGTEAFF. Here the CDR3 DNA reads TGTGCCAGCTCACCACAATTCGACAGGGGAACTGAAGCTTTCTTT.